This T cell receptor (beta chain) was recovered during a study of cytomegalovirus exposure and HLA in healthy donors. Turning to the study itself: Among the approximately 400 genotyped donors, approximately 81% were placed in the Caucasian-associated ancestry cluster. Findings of the study overall: Indistinguishability led to the exclusion of some V segments, TRBV6-2 and TRBV6-3 included. An analysis done earlier found most TCR beta V segments productive about 90% or about 30% of the time. Three chains linked to CMV were shown in vitro to be specific for CMV antigens.

V lost 5 bases to trimming and J lost 6 bases; unmatched junction nucleotides: 6. The CDR3 has 13 residues. CDR1 is SGHTA and CDR2 is FQGNSA in the germline V gene. Turning to this clone: The antigen remains unidentified.

Both 60 Vbeta primers and 13 Jbeta primers went into the PCR. Using immunoSEQ multiplex PCR, the repertoire was profiled, and TCRdb retains in-frame clones only, with some absent. The table has roughly 120,000 clones, less than 85% seen once. The genes are TRBV7-2 and TRBJ2-7; TRBD2 agrees at 8 bases. The receptor's source is a man between 50 and 59 years old in good health and CMV-seropositive. Material: PBMCs. The CDR3 DNA is TGTGCCAGCAGCCCGGGACTAGGGCTCGAGCAGTACTTC. Protein sequence: CASSPGLGLEQYF.